The clone carrying this TCR beta chain was detected only a few times. Its specificity is not known. V was pared by 8 bases and J by 5 bases, with 6 bases of the junction left unmatched. CDR3 length equals 13 residues. CDR1 is LNHNV, CDR2 YYDKDF, per germline (reference sequence). The sample is drawn from a study of T cells in Graves' hyperthyroidism and ophthalmopathy. Researchers took RNA transcripts and amplified the TCR beta CDR3 regions from them. A first-round RT-PCR of the TCR CDR3 used the HTBI primer set. TCRdb processed the multiplex PCR reads anew with MiXCR; each CDR3 protein has one entry. The sample records around 540,000 distinct CDR3 sequences, about 16% being singletons. Study conclusions and caveats: In the analysis, a 13 V-J model separated ophthalmopathy from stable hyperthyroidism. The model forecast ophthalmopathy, anticipating it by a median around 6.5 months before onset.

Diagnoses rested on clinical symptoms, serum thyroxine and TRAb, thyroid ultrasound and orbital computed tomography. Cells are PBMCs isolated from roughly 9.2 ml of fresh blood. The chain couples TRBV15 to TRBJ2-5; 9 nucleotides line up with TRBD1. The specimen was blood. This sequence was found in a woman in her 30s with Graves' ophthalmopathy. The CDR3 reads CATGQGSRETQYF. CDR3 bases: TGTGCCACCGGACAGGGGAGCAGGGAGACCCAGTACTTC.